These 29 T cell receptor beta chains came from one sample sequenced in a study of molecular identifiers for immune sequencing clone quantification. TCRdb ran MiXCR on the PCR reads and lists one entry per CDR3 protein. The top ten hold under 1.5% of the sample, which has about 65,000 distinct CDR3 sequences, less than 20% seen once. Sequenced material: naive CD8+ T cells from blood, with Jurkat cell RNA spiked in. Noted subset: FACS-sorted CD8+CD4-CCR7+CD45RA+ naive T cells. These receptors all stem from a human donor in good health. Some libraries in this study had Jurkat cell RNA spiked in.

Turning to this clonotype: Since a much larger clone is just one base distant, this may be a read error. The gene calls are TRBV24-1 and TRBJ2-3; D gene uncertain. From germline, CDR1 is KGHDR and CDR2 SFDVKD. The CDR3 contains 14 residues. The CDR3 loop is CAASEPGRPDTQYF. The CDR3 coding sequence is TGTGCCGCCAGTGAACCCGGACGGCCCGATACGCAGTATTTT.

The gene calls are TRBV2 and TRBJ2-7; weak D call: TRBD1 (5 bases). CDR1 is SNHLY and CDR2 is FYNNEI in the germline V gene. The V end lost 6 bases, the J end lost 1 base, and 16 bases lay between the germline ends. The CDR3 contains 15 residues. The CDR3 sequence is CASRASPGISYEQYF. CDR3 DNA: TGTGCCAGCAGAGCCTCCCCAGGGATATCCTACGAGCAGTACTTC.

Details on this clonotype: A much larger clonotype is one base distant, so this may be a read error. This chain links TRBV6-6 with TRBJ1-2; the D gene is possibly TRBD1 (5 bases). Germline V gene data show CDR1 as MNHNY and CDR2 as SVGAGI (reference sequence). CDR3 length equals 14 residues. This chain's CDR3 is CDSSPTRDLYGYTF. CDR3 in DNA: TGTGACAGCAGTCCCACGAGGGACCTCTATGGCTACACCTTC.

This clonotype occurred many times. This chain uses TRBV29-1 with TRBJ1-1; TRBD1 is a possible D gene (6 bases). Germline V gene sequence: CDR1 SQVTM, CDR2 ANQGSEA. Trimming took off 5 bases at V and 11 bases at J, with 30 bases between the two ends. The CDR3 covers 16 residues. The CDR3, as DNA: TGCAGCGTTACAGGGCTGATCGGGGGGCTTTCTGGGGGGGCTTTCTTT. Protein: CSVTGLIGGLSGGAFF.

Worth noting for this clonotype: This clone may be a read error of a much larger clone one base away. J is TRBJ2-5 and V is TRBV20-1; maybe TRBD1 (6 bases). The germline gives CDR1 DFQATT, CDR2 SNEGSKA (reference sequence). This CDR3 contains 12 residues. Trimming left V 6 bases short and J 4 bases short, with 12 bases between. Here the CDR3 reads CSAFVGGETQYF. CDR3 nucleotides: TGCAGTGCCTTTGTAGGGGGAGAGACCCAGTACTTC.

This clonotype was observed a handful of times. This CDR3 reads CASSQDGSQDKATNEKLFF. The CDR3 region has the DNA TGTGCCAGCAGCCAAGATGGGTCCCAGGACAAAGCAACTAATGAAAAACTGTTTTTT. V is TRBV3-2 and J is TRBJ1-4; whether TRBD1, the table's D call, matches the DNA was not checked. TRBV3-2 is tagged as a pseudogene. The CDR3 consists of 19 residues.

Many counts were recorded for this clonotype. This rearrangement joins TRBV7-8 to TRBJ2-2; 9 nucleotides align to TRBD2. This CDR3 region has 16 residues. The V segment lost 2 bases and the J segment 5 bases; nucleotides outside the gene matches: 6. Germline V gene sequence: CDR1 SGHVS, CDR2 FQNEAQ. In DNA, the CDR3 is TGTGCCAGCAGCTTATTTCTAGCGGGAAGGACCGGGGAGCTGTTTTTT. Translation gives CASSLFLAGRTGELFF.

This clonotype occurred many times. This chain joins TRBV4-1 and TRBJ2-7, with D unresolved. Trimming stripped 0 bases from V and 2 bases from J, with 8 bases between. The CDR3 contains 14 residues. Germline CDR1 reads MGHRA; CDR2 reads YSYEKL. CDR3 bases: TGCGCCAGCAGCCAAGAACGGATAGCCTACGAGCAGTACTTC. As protein: CASSQERIAYEQYF.

This clonotype was observed a handful of times. The gene calls are TRBV5-4 and TRBJ1-1; the D is unclear. V was clipped by 9 bases and J by 4 bases, with 28 bases between them. CDR1 SGHNT and CDR2 YYREEE come from the germline V gene (reference sequence). The length of the CDR3 is 17 residues. CDR3 bases: TGTGCCACGACCGAGGGAGCAGTTAGGTACGTTAGCACTGAAGCTTTCTTT. Its protein is CATTEGAVRYVSTEAFF.

This clonotype was seen at least ten times. J is TRBJ2-3 and V is TRBV30, with 12 positions matching TRBD2. Germline CDR1 reads GTSNPN; CDR2 reads SVGIG (reference sequence). V shed 5 bases, J shed 3 bases, and the junction held 3 bases outside the gene matches. This CDR3 has 14 residues. CDR3 DNA: TGTGCCTGGTCCGGACTAGCGGGAACAGATACGCAGTATTTT. Its protein is CAWSGLAGTDTQYF.

The rearrangement joins TRBV29-1 to TRBJ2-3; no clear D gene. The ends were cut back, 0 bases at V and 10 bases at J, with 20 bases in the middle. Germline V CDR1 and CDR2: SQVTM, ANQGSEA. This CDR3 contains 15 residues. CDR3 sequence: CSVEDSRRSTDAQYF. The CDR3 nucleotides read TGCAGCGTTGAAGATTCGAGGCGAAGCACGGATGCGCAGTATTTT.

This clonotype was observed at least ten times. This chain links TRBV28 with TRBJ2-5; tentative D call: TRBD1 (6 bases). Germline assignment: CDR1 MDHEN and CDR2 SYDVKM. The CDR3 has 14 amino acids. V was pared by 3 bases and J by 3 bases, with 11 bases between. The CDR3 region is CASSFSYREETQYF. The CDR3 DNA reads TGTGCCAGCAGTTTCTCCTACAGGGAAGAGACCCAGTACTTC.

This clonotype was detected many times. The CDR3 sequence: CASSPTGLGWQYF. DNA for the CDR3: TGTGCCAGCAGTCCCACCGGACTAGGCTGGCAGTACTTC. The chain couples TRBV27 to TRBJ2-7, with 7 positions matching TRBD2. Germline V gives CDR1 MNHEY, CDR2 SMNVEV (reference sequence). The CDR3 covers 13 residues. V shed 5 bases and J 9 bases; nucleotides not matched to a gene: 10.

This clonotype was recorded at least ten times. The chain's CDR3 is CATSRGRQGRPEAFF. CDR3 nucleotide sequence: TGTGCCACCAGCAGAGGTCGACAGGGCCGGCCTGAAGCTTTCTTT. The chain employs TRBV15 and TRBJ1-1; 7 positions agree with TRBD1. The CDR3 runs to 15 residues. V lost 1 base and J lost 6; bases outside the gene matches: 8. CDR1 LNHNV and CDR2 YYDKDF come from the germline V gene (reference sequence).

This sequence joins TRBV10-3 and TRBJ2-5; TRBD2 is a possible D gene (5 bases). The CDR3 has 16 amino acids. Germline V gene sequence: CDR1 ENHRY, CDR2 SYGVKD. V was trimmed by 6 bases and J by 5 bases, leaving 22 bases between them. In DNA, the CDR3 is TGTGCCATCAGCAAGGAGGTTGGGCAGGCCAGGGAGACCCAGTACTTC. Encoded protein: CAISKEVGQARETQYF.

About this clonotype: Possible read error: a much larger clone is one base away. Lacking the conserved final phenylalanine or tryptophan, this CDR3 likely reflects a read error. The gene calls are TRBV19 and TRBJ2-7; the match to TRBD2 covers 9 bases. Per the germline V gene, CDR1 is LNHDA and CDR2 is SQIVND (reference sequence). The CDR3 is 13 residues long. V shed 7 bases and J 7 bases; nucleotides not matched to a gene: 8. The CDR3 sequence is CASTSLSGREQYC. CDR3 DNA sequence: TGTGCCAGTACCTCCCTTAGCGGGAGAGAGCAGTACTGC.

This clonotype occurred a few times. The CDR3 does not end in the conserved phenylalanine or tryptophan, so this is likely a read error. This rearrangement joins TRBV28 to TRBJ1-2, with D unclear. This CDR3 is built from 14 residues. The V gene lost 3 bases and the J gene lost 3 bases, with 11 bases spanning the gap. The V gene's germline CDR1 is MDHEN and CDR2 SYDVKM. CDR3 region: CASSFSGVYYGYTS. The CDR3 region has the DNA TGTGCCAGCAGTTTTAGTGGGGTATACTATGGCTACACCTCC.

In its sample, this clonotype was seen many times. V gene TRBV2 combines with J gene TRBJ2-3, with D tentatively TRBD1 or TRBD2 (5 bases each). Germline CDR1 and CDR2: SNHLY and FYNNEI. The CDR3 length is 14 residues. Trimming stripped 7 bases from V and 4 bases from J, with 15 bases between. DNA for the CDR3: TGTGCCAGCACCCCCCTGTGGGGGTCAGATACGCAGTATTTT. Residues: CASTPLWGSDTQYF.

For this clonotype: A much larger clonotype is one base distant, so this may be a read error. CDR3 DNA: TGTGCCTGGGCTAGGTGGTCCGGCTCCTACGAGCAGTACTTC. It specifies CAWARWSGSYEQYF. V and J are TRBV30 and TRBJ2-7; D unclear. The CDR3 length is 14 residues. V was clipped by 5 bases and J by 0 bases, with 14 bases between them. Germline CDR1 is GTSNPN and CDR2 is SVGIG (reference sequence).

This clonotype was observed at least ten times. The V and J genes are TRBV21-1 and TRBJ2-4; the D segment call TRBD2 is taken from the table without a DNA check. TRBV21-1 is a listed pseudogene. This CDR3 has 17 residues. In DNA form, the CDR3 reads TGTGCCAGCAGCAAAGGGACTTCCTCCAAGGCCAAAAACATTCAGTACTTC. Its protein is CASSKGTSSKAKNIQYF.

As regards this clonotype: Just one base apart from a much larger clone, this may be a read error. This sequence joins TRBV27 and TRBJ2-1; no clear D. The CDR3 loop spans 13 amino acids. Looked up from germline, CDR1 is MNHEY and CDR2 is SMNVEV (reference sequence). Here the CDR3 reads CASTTTVYNEQSF. The CDR3 nucleotides are TGTGCCAGCACCACGACCGTTTACAATGAGCAGTCCTTC.

The rearrangement uses TRBV24-1 and TRBJ2-1, with D perhaps TRBD2 (5 bases). V was cut by 0 bases and J by 9 bases, with 11 bases left in between. Germline V gene sequence: CDR1 KGHDR, CDR2 SFDVKD. CDR3 length equals 14 residues. Here the CDR3 DNA reads TGTGCCACCAGTGATTTGGTGGGAGTGGGTGAGCAGTTCTTC. Protein sequence: CATSDLVGVGEQFF.

Concerning this clonotype: A read error may be the cause here, since a much bigger clone is one base away. The chain recombines TRBV7-9 with TRBJ1-5, with a weak D call TRBD1 (5 bases). This CDR3 is 16 amino acids long. Germline CDR1 SEHNR, CDR2 FQNEAQ (reference sequence). Trimming took off 8 bases at V and 3 bases at J, with 20 bases between the two ends. The CDR3 region has the DNA TGTGCCAGCTGTCGTGGAGGGGAGGATGCCAATCAGCCCCAGCATTTT. Its translation: CASCRGGEDANQPQHF.

Notes on this clonotype: A single base separates this from a much larger clone, so it may be a read error. This chain links TRBV15 with TRBJ1-1, with D perhaps TRBD1 (5 bases). The CDR3 spans 14 residues. Germline V gene lookup returns CDR1 LNHNV and CDR2 YYDKDF (reference sequence). The CDR3, as DNA: TGTGCCACCAGCAGAGAACAGGAGAACACTGGAGCTTTCTTT. Amino acids: CATSREQENTGAFF.

This clonotype was seen repeatedly, ten times or more. V usage is TRBV4-1 and J usage is TRBJ2-7; D is unclear. CDR1 MGHRA and CDR2 YSYEKL come from the germline V gene. The CDR3 is 13 amino acids. The V and J ends lost 4 bases and 2 bases respectively, with 9 bases between them. The CDR3 here is CASSRREAYEQYF. In DNA form, the CDR3 reads TGCGCCAGCAGCCGAAGAGAAGCCTACGAGCAGTACTTC.

This clonotype was observed at least ten times. The gene calls are TRBV6-1 and TRBJ1-5; D ambiguous. Trimming took off 1 base at V and 4 bases at J, with 11 bases between the two ends. Germline loops: CDR1 MNHNS, CDR2 SASEGT. The CDR3 is made up of 15 amino acids. The DNA of the CDR3 is TGTGCCAGCAGTGAAGGTCCGGCAGCTAATCAGCCCCAGCATTTT. Residues: CASSEGPAANQPQHF.

In its sample, this clonotype was seen many times. V gene TRBV20-1 combines with J gene TRBJ2-3; tentative D call: TRBD2 (5 bases). Germline assignment: CDR1 DFQATT and CDR2 SNEGSKA (reference sequence). V lost 3 bases to trimming and J lost 4 bases, with 17 bases between them. This CDR3 is 15 amino acids long. The CDR3 DNA follows: TGCAGTGCTAGTACTTGGGAGAGGAGTCCAGATACGCAGTATTTT. It translates to CSASTWERSPDTQYF.

The chain uses TRBV5-6 and TRBJ2-1; a weak D match, TRBD2 (5 bases). The CDR3 consists of 12 residues. Germline V CDR1 and CDR2: SGHDT, YYEEEE. V was clipped by 3 bases and J by 8 bases, with 9 bases between them. CDR3 coding DNA: TGTGCCAGCAGCTCCGGGGATCATGAGCAGTTCTTC. This encodes CASSSGDHEQFF. Supplemented by reference TRBV5-6 and TRBJ2-1, the full variable domain reads DAGVTQSPTHLIKTRGQQVTLRCSPKSGHDTVSWYQQALGQGPQFIFQYYEEEERQRGNFPDRFSGHQFPNYSSELNVNALLLGDSALYLCASSSGDHEQFFGPGTRLTVL.

This clonotype was seen ten or more times. The chain links TRBV19 to TRBJ1-5; D gene ambiguous. CDR3 size: 13 residues. Per the germline V gene, CDR1 is LNHDA and CDR2 is SQIVND (reference sequence). Trimming cost V 5 bases and J 0 bases, with 5 bases left between them. The CDR3 coding sequence is TGTGCCAGTAGTTGGAATAGCAATCAGCCCCAGCATTTT. This gives the protein CASSWNSNQPQHF.